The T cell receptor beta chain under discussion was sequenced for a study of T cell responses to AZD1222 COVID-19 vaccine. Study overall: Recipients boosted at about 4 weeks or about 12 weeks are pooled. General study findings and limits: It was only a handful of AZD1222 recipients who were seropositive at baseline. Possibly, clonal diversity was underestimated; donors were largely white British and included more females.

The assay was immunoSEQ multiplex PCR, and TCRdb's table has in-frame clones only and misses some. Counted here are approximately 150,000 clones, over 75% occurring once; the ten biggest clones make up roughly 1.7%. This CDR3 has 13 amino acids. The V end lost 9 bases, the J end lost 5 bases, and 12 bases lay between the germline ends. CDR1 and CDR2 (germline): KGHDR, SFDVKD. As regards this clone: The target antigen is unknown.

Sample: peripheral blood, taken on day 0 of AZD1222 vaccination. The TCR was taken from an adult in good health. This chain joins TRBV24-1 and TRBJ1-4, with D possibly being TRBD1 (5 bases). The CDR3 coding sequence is TGTGCCACCGGGGGGGAGACCAATGAAAAACTGTTTTTT. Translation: CATGGETNEKLFF.